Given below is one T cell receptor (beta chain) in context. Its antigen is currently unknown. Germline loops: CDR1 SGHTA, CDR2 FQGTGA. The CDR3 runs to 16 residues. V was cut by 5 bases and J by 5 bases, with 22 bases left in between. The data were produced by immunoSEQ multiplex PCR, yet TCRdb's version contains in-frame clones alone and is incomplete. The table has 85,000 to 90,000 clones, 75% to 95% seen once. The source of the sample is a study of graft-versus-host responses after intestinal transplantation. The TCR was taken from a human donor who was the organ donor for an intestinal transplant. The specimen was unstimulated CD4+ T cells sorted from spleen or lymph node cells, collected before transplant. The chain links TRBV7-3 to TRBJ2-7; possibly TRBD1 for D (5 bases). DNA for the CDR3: TGTGCCAGCAGCCCGGCGAGCAGGGTTATGTCTAACGAGCAGTACTTC. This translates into CASSPASRVMSNEQYF.